The source of this T cell receptor beta chain is a study of beta chain features in type 1 diabetes (dated by TCRdb to 2017 to 2018). Concerning the study at large: No differences in mean age, gender distribution, total cell number or subset yield were found between patients and healthy donors. A total of 107,917,701 sorted cells were examined across all samples, and a strong correlation was observed between cell number per subset and RNA yield. In the study, TCRB repertoires of sorted circulating CD4+ T cell subsets from recently diagnosed type 1 diabetes patients were compared with those of matched healthy donors. Regulatory and stem cell-like memory subsets were obtained from only 8 patients and roughly eight healthy donors, while naive and central memory subsets were obtained from all 30 or so donors. General findings and caveats noted by the study authors: Because small numbers of individuals were included in the HLA sub-analyses, any influence of HLA type on TCRB rearrangement was left unresolved. Because cDNA was sequenced instead of genomic DNA, highly expressing activated cells could be over-represented, though the groups showed no difference in activation or CD3 levels. Naive, central memory and regulatory TCRB repertoires appeared to be more alike among patients than among healthy donors. A moderate but significant shortening of TCRB CDR3 length was observed in type 1 diabetes patients in all four CD4+ subsets. PCR may preferentially amplify shorter templates, but because patient and control samples were amplified and corrected together, any resulting skew would affect both groups equally. At VDJ recombination sites, type 1 diabetes patients had fewer insertions and more deleted nucleotides, which implies abnormalities in thymic rearrangement.

In this sample, this clone turned up a few times. There is no known antigen for this receptor. Base qualities were left out, and no much larger clone turns up one base away. The High Capacity cDNA Reverse Transcription Kit was used to reverse transcribe all of the isolated RNA, meaning that expressed TCRB transcripts were what got sequenced. Naive, central memory and regulatory T cell samples underwent deep immunoSEQ sequencing, averaging approximately 3.5 million total reads per sample. After sorted cells were lysed in RLT buffer, RNA was extracted with DNase-treated RNeasy Micro or Mini kits, with the choice depending on cell number. To prevent cross-contamination, every cell subset was processed on its own, while patient and healthy donor samples were processed together. Using the immunoSEQ multiplex PCR, TCRB sequences were amplified from cDNA into 87-bp fragments spanning the CDR3 region. Sequencing of the amplicons was performed on the Illumina HiSeq platform. In the authors' own workflow: PCR bias was corrected computationally using synthetic template baselines, and reads within Hamming distance 2 were collapsed, with unmergeable singletons discarded. Reads were aligned against IMGT to assign V, D and J genes, CDR3 length and insertions or deletions at six rearrangement sites. Within each subset, clonotype counts were normalized to the number of sorted cells before true diversity and Gini coefficients were calculated with the tcR R package. Repertoire sharing was quantified using the overlap coefficient calculated on TCRB nucleotide sequences. Entries here come from immuneACCESS through TCRdb and include only in-frame sequences with V and J called. Some clones fail to appear in such tables; in the studies checked, an unresolved V gene covers under half of the shortfall, and the cause of the remainder is unknown. Clone size and V and J calls were adopted from that table, with D and trimming inferred from the DNA. The sample table records about 190,000 clones; approximately 7.9% of these occur just once. The leading ten clones occupy 0.5% to 0.55% of the sample.

CDR1 and CDR2 (LNHNV, YYDKDF) derive from the germline V gene (reference sequence). The V and J ends are trimmed by 0 bases and 4 bases, leaving 13 bases between them. The CDR3 runs 16 amino acids, cysteine and phenylalanine included. Only the CDR3 region is kept as DNA, spanning 48 bases read in frame from base 1. A single peripheral blood draw of around 100 mL on average was collected from each donor into heparinised tubes. A BD FACSAria II was used to sort naive, central memory, regulatory and stem cell-like memory CD4+ T cells with a panel that included CD45RO, CCR7, CD25, CD127, CD95 and CD27. Every sorted population had a purity above 95%. PBMCs were separated immediately by Lymphoprep density gradient centrifugation and were stained directly, without being cultured. Samples were stained and sorted in pairs, with one healthy donor and one patient per experiment, so that batch effects were minimized.

The sample consisted of central memory CD4+ T cells from blood. This TCR was sampled from a man aged 18-30 years with type 1 diabetes. The rearrangement joined TRBV15 to TRBJ1-5; perhaps TRBD1 is the D gene, with 6 bases matching. The CDR3 sequence is CATSRDARDTNQPQHF. The DNA sequence is TGTGCCACCAGCAGAGACGCCAGGGACACTAATCAGCCCCAGCATTTT.